This entry concerns a single T cell receptor (beta chain). Here immunoSEQ multiplex PCR was the method, and the copy in TCRdb shows in-frame clones only, minus some. This sample has nearly 350,000 clones; about nine tenths occur once, and the top ten carry about 6%. The data belong to a study of blood T cell repertoires in COVID-19. The V and J ends lost 0 bases and 0 bases respectively, with 6 bases between them. Germline assignment: CDR1 SGHDT and CDR2 YYEEEE. This CDR3 is 14 amino acids long. The sample comprised peripheral blood. The chain combines TRBV5-6 with TRBJ1-1; D remains ambiguous. This clonotype originated in a woman in her forties or fifties with COVID-19, enrolled during active disease. CDR3 sequence reads: CASSLARLNTEAFF. In nucleotides, the CDR3 is TGTGCCAGCAGCTTGGCCAGGCTGAACACTGAAGCTTTCTTT. The whole variable domain, filled in from reference TRBV5-6 and TRBJ1-1, reads DAGVTQSPTHLIKTRGQQVTLRCSPKSGHDTVSWYQQALGQGPQFIFQYYEEEERQRGNFPDRFSGHQFPNYSSELNVNALLLGDSALYLCASSLARLNTEAFFGQGTRLTVV.